Following are 32 T cell receptor beta chains from one sample sequenced in a study of T cells after yellow fever vaccination (dated by TCRdb to about 2019). The receptor library was made with 5' RACE. TCRdb lists the instrument as Illumina HiSeq 2500. TCRdb reprocessed the public reads (quality trimming at Q25 with fastp, clone calling with MiXCR) and kept in-frame beta chains. Duplicate CDR3 protein sequences are folded into a single record with the most common DNA and genes. The table for this sample lists 300,000 or so distinct CDR3 sequences; around 6.8% of them were counted only once. The ten top clones hold roughly a sixth of the sample. Read against the paper, the sample's treatment or condition label means: live attenuated yellow fever vaccine strain. The sample in question was PBMCs, obtained roughly 47 days after the first yellow fever vaccination. Receptors originate from a man younger than 30 who received the YFV17D yellow fever vaccine.

This chain joins TRBV27 and TRBJ2-1, with D perhaps matching TRBD1 or TRBD2 (5 bases each). Trimming left V 3 bases short and J 7 bases short, with 7 bases between. CDR1 and CDR2 from the germline V gene are MNHEY and SMNVEV (reference sequence). The CDR3 is made up of 12 amino acids. The DNA of the CDR3 is TGTGCCAGCAGTTTTGAGGGGAATGAGCAGTTCTTC. The encoded protein is CASSFEGNEQFF.

This clonotype turned up a few times. The gene calls are TRBV13 and TRBJ1-6, with D maybe TRBD1 (5 bases). V was pared by 6 bases and J by 4 bases, with 10 bases between. The CDR3 has 14 amino acids. Germline CDR1 PRHDT, CDR2 FYEKMQ (reference sequence). CDR3 DNA sequence: TGTGCCAGCAGTTCTCGACAGTATAATTCACCCCTCCACTTT. Protein product: CASSSRQYNSPLHF.

This clonotype was observed a few times. The V call is TRBV5-1, the J call TRBJ2-1; 8 bases are shared with TRBD2. The germline V gene encodes CDR1 SGHRS and CDR2 YFSETQ. J lost 12 bases, V lost 4 bases, and 12 bases had no gene match. CDR3 size: 14 residues. The CDR3 coding sequence is TGCGCCAGCAGCGTGGAGAGCGGGGGATGGGGGCAGTTCTTC. Encoded protein: CASSVESGGWGQFF.

This rearrangement joins TRBV6-5 to TRBJ1-6, with 8 bases aligning to TRBD1. J lost 9 bases, V lost 4 bases, and 5 bases had no gene match. In germline, CDR1 is MNHEY, CDR2 SVGAGI. This CDR3 is 14 amino acids long. The CDR3 DNA reads TGTGCCAGCAGTTTACAGGGGGTGGGTTCACCCCTCCACTTT. It encodes CASSLQGVGSPLHF.

The rearrangement uses TRBV20-1 and TRBJ2-5; no clear D. Germline assignment: CDR1 DFQATT and CDR2 SNEGSKA (reference sequence). Trimming removed 6 bases at V and 7 bases at J, with 12 bases between. The CDR3 loop spans 11 amino acids. CDR3 nucleotides: TGCAGTGCCACCCCCATTGCGACCCAGTACTTC. Amino acids: CSATPIATQYF.

This clonotype was seen a few times. V gene TRBV3-1 combines with J gene TRBJ2-5, with a tentative D call TRBD2 (6 bases). CDR1 is LGHDT, CDR2 YNNKEL, per germline (reference sequence). CDR3 size: 16 residues. Trimming removed 0 bases from V and 2 bases from J, with 13 bases in between. This chain's CDR3 is CASSQDAVGLQETQYF. The CDR3 nucleotides are TGTGCCAGCAGCCAAGATGCGGTGGGACTGCAAGAGACCCAGTACTTC.

This clonotype was counted a few times. The chain links TRBV5-8 to TRBJ1-4; D not certain. Germline V gene data show CDR1 as SGHTS and CDR2 as YDEGEE. V lost 0 bases to trimming and J lost 0 bases, with 9 bases between them. There are 16 residues in the CDR3. The CDR3 reads CASSLANQATNEKLFF. CDR3 nucleotide sequence: TGTGCCAGCAGCTTGGCCAACCAGGCAACTAATGAAAAACTGTTTTTT.

This clonotype has only a few counts. The J gene is TRBJ1-1, the V gene TRBV20-1, with D perhaps matching TRBD1 (6 bases). Germline assignment: CDR1 DFQATT and CDR2 SNEGSKA (reference sequence). Trimming stripped 0 bases from V and 3 bases from J, with 11 bases between. The CDR3 spans 14 residues. The chain's CDR3 is CSARDRGGYTEAFF. The CDR3 region has the DNA TGCAGTGCTAGAGATAGGGGGGGCTACACTGAAGCTTTCTTT.

In its sample, this clonotype was seen a few times. This chain uses TRBV10-3 with TRBJ1-1, with no clear D. The CDR3 runs to 11 residues. Between the trimmed V and J ends, which lost 6 bases and 6 bases, there was a span of 8 bases. CDR1 ENHRY and CDR2 SYGVKD come from the germline V gene. The CDR3 bases are TGTGCCATCAGGCCCCGGGCTGAAGCTTTCTTT. The encoded protein is CAIRPRAEAFF.

In this sample, this clonotype turned up a few times. The junction departs from germline at one end; a sequencing error may be responsible. V gene TRBV19 combines with J gene TRBJ1-2; TRBD1 matches at 7 bases. The CDR3 loop spans 10 amino acids. Germline-derived CDR1 and CDR2 are LNHDA and SQIVND (reference sequence). The CDR3 DNA follows: TGTGCCAGTGGGACAGCCGACCCCGTCTTC. It specifies CASGTADPVF.

The chain recombines TRBV7-9 with TRBJ1-6, with unresolved D. V lost 1 base, J lost 4 bases, and 17 bases lay in between. The germline CDR1 and CDR2 sequences are SEHNR and FQNEAQ (reference sequence). The CDR3 spans 18 residues. The CDR3 DNA reads as TGTGCCAGCAGCTTAGAAACCCCTACTAATACATATAATTCACCCCTCCACTTT. It codes for CASSLETPTNTYNSPLHF.

Here the CDR3 reads CASTTGGAIGTQYF. CDR3 sequence (DNA): TGTGCCAGCACCACCGGGGGGGCCATTGGGACCCAGTACTTC. This sequence joins TRBV6-2 or TRBV6-3 and TRBJ2-5; TRBD2 matches 8 bases. CDR1 is MNHEY, CDR2 SVGEGT, per germline. The V gene end was trimmed by 7 bases and the J gene end by 7 bases; junction bases not matched to a gene: 11. The CDR3 runs 14 residues.

The rearrangement links TRBV30 to TRBJ2-7; 7 bases are shared with TRBD1. Germline CDR1 is GTSNPN and CDR2 is SVGIG (reference sequence). The CDR3 consists of 12 residues. CDR3 sequence: CAIGQAVYEQYF. The CDR3 DNA follows: TGTGCGATCGGACAGGCTGTTTACGAGCAGTACTTC.

This clonotype was detected only a few times. The chain combines TRBV5-4 with TRBJ2-5; 8 bases are a match to TRBD1. The CDR3 is made up of 15 amino acids. With 2 bases clipped from V and 1 base from J, the junction kept 4 bases outside the gene matches. Germline CDR1 and CDR2: SGHNT and YYREEE (reference sequence). The CDR3 nucleotides read TGTGCCAGCAGCTTCCAGGGGGCTGGCCAAGAGACCCAGTACTTC. It encodes CASSFQGAGQETQYF.

In its sample, this clonotype was seen a few times. The chain uses TRBV2 and TRBJ1-2; D might be TRBD1 (6 bases). V lost 6 bases and J lost 0, with 17 bases in between. Germline V CDR1 and CDR2: SNHLY, FYNNEI. The CDR3 covers 16 residues. CDR3 DNA sequence: TGTGCCAGCAGCCAGACCTCAGGGGCCCCTAACTATGGCTACACCTTC. Its translation is CASSQTSGAPNYGYTF. Full variable domain (remainder filled in from reference TRBV2 and TRBJ1-2): EPEVTQTPSHQVTQMGQEVILRCVPISNHLYFYWYRQILGQKVEFLVSFYNNEISEKSEIFDDQFSVERPDGSNFTLKIRSTKLEDSAMYFCASSQTSGAPNYGYTFGSGTRLTVV.

The CDR3 DNA reads as TGCGCCAGCAGCCAAACTAGGACTAGACTCACAGATACGCAGTATTTT. Residues: CASSQTRTRLTDTQYF. This sequence joins TRBV4-1 and TRBJ2-3, with TRBD2 identical over 7 bases. Looked up from germline, CDR1 is MGHRA and CDR2 is YSYEKL. This CDR3 is built from 16 residues. Unmatched junction bases numbered 7, after V lost 2 bases and J lost 2 bases.

Comment on this clonotype: This sequence may be a read error, since a much larger clone differs from it by one base. The rearrangement links TRBV29-1 to TRBJ2-1; a weak D match, TRBD2 (5 bases). Trimming cost V 6 bases and J 6 bases, with 9 bases left between them. The length of the CDR3 is 11 residues. Germline CDR1 reads SQVTM; CDR2 reads ANQGSEA. The CDR3 is CSVAAVNEQFF. As DNA, the CDR3 is TGCAGCGTAGCGGCGGTCAATGAGCAGTTCTTC.

This clonotype was observed many times. The chain recombines TRBV10-3 with TRBJ2-3; D is possibly TRBD1 (6 bases). Germline-derived CDR1 and CDR2 are ENHRY and SYGVKD. The length of the CDR3 is 13 residues. V was clipped by 3 bases and J by 6 bases, with 10 bases between them. The CDR3 protein is CAISDTGFDTQYF. The CDR3, as DNA: TGTGCCATCAGTGATACAGGGTTCGATACGCAGTATTTT.

This clonotype was counted only a few times. The chain is built from TRBV7-8 and TRBJ2-5; 7 bases align to TRBD2. J was trimmed by 1 base and V by 5 bases; bases with no gene match: 10. Germline V gives CDR1 SGHVS, CDR2 FQNEAQ. The CDR3 loop spans 16 amino acids. The CDR3 reads CASSLMAAGSQETQYF. The CDR3 DNA reads TGTGCCAGCAGCCTTATGGCAGCGGGGAGCCAAGAGACCCAGTACTTC.

This clonotype was seen many times. The rearrangement uses TRBV5-1 and TRBJ2-3, with TRBD2 as a possible D gene (6 bases). V was trimmed by 4 bases and J by 4 bases, leaving 16 bases between them. The CDR3 sequence is 15 residues long. The germline V gene has CDR1 SGHRS and CDR2 YFSETQ. Written as DNA, the CDR3 is TGCGCCAGCAGCGGGCGGGAACTAGTCCCAGATACGCAGTATTTT. Translated: CASSGRELVPDTQYF. Drawing the rest from reference TRBV5-1 and TRBJ2-3, the complete variable domain is KAGVTQTPRYLIKTRGQQVTLSCSPISGHRSVSWYQQTPGQGLQFLFEYFSETQRNKGNFPGRFSGRQFSNSRSEMNVSTLELGDSALYLCASSGRELVPDTQYFGPGTRLTVL.

The chain couples TRBV5-1 to TRBJ2-4; D gene unclear. This CDR3 has 14 amino acids. Germline loops: CDR1 SGHRS, CDR2 YFSETQ. V lost 0 bases and J 0 bases, leaving 4 bases between the germline ends. The CDR3 sequence is CASSLEAAKNIQYF. The CDR3 DNA reads TGCGCCAGCAGCTTGGAAGCAGCCAAAAACATTCAGTACTTC. Together with reference TRBV5-1 and TRBJ2-4, the CDR3 gives the full variable domain: KAGVTQTPRYLIKTRGQQVTLSCSPISGHRSVSWYQQTPGQGLQFLFEYFSETQRNKGNFPGRFSGRQFSNSRSEMNVSTLELGDSALYLCASSLEAAKNIQYFGAGTRLSVL.

This clonotype showed up many times. V usage is TRBV6-1 and J usage is TRBJ2-2, with TRBD2 identical over 7 bases. V shed 5 bases and J 5 bases; nucleotides not matched to a gene: 8. Germline CDR1 and CDR2: MNHNS and SASEGT. The CDR3 has 15 amino acids. As DNA, the CDR3 is TGTGCCAGCAGTAAGACTAGCATAAGGACCGGGGAGCTGTTTTTT. Encoded protein: CASSKTSIRTGELFF.

With regard to this clonotype: At one of its ends the junction is not consistent with the germline gene, which may arise from a read error. The gene calls are TRBV6-1 and TRBJ1-1; D is possibly TRBD1 (5 bases). The germline V gene encodes CDR1 MNHNS and CDR2 SASEGT. The CDR3 totals 13 residues. The CDR3 loop is CASSLTSDTEAIF. CDR3 nucleotide sequence: TGTGCCAGCAGCCTCACCTCGGACACTGAAGCTATCTTT.

The chain is built from TRBV18 and TRBJ2-1; no firm D call. CDR1 and CDR2 (germline): KGHSH, LQKENI. Trimming cost V 2 bases and J 6 bases, with 5 bases left between them. CDR3 length: 12 residues. CDR3 amino acids: CASSPSRNEQFF. The CDR3, as DNA: TGTGCCAGCTCACCATCCCGCAATGAGCAGTTCTTC. Together with reference TRBV18 and TRBJ2-1, the CDR3 gives the full variable domain: NAGVMQNPRHLVRRRGQEARLRCSPMKGHSHVYWYRQLPEEGLKFMVYLQKENIIDESGMPKERFSAEFPKEGPSILRIQQVVRGDSAAYFCASSPSRNEQFFGPGTRLTVL.

This clonotype was counted a few times. This chain connects TRBV5-1 to TRBJ1-3; no definite D call. From germline, CDR1 is SGHRS and CDR2 YFSETQ. V was clipped by 3 bases and J by 0 bases, with 10 bases between them. There are 15 residues in the CDR3. This chain's CDR3 is CASSYYPISGNTIYF. The CDR3, as DNA: TGCGCCAGCAGCTACTACCCGATCTCTGGAAACACCATATATTTT. Together with reference TRBV5-1 and TRBJ1-3, the CDR3 gives the full variable domain: KAGVTQTPRYLIKTRGQQVTLSCSPISGHRSVSWYQQTPGQGLQFLFEYFSETQRNKGNFPGRFSGRQFSNSRSEMNVSTLELGDSALYLCASSYYPISGNTIYFGEGSWLTVV.

The genes are TRBV20-1 and TRBJ2-5; D not resolved. The germline gives CDR1 DFQATT, CDR2 SNEGSKA (reference sequence). The germline V and J ends were trimmed by 1 base and 6 bases, with 12 bases remaining between them. The CDR3 loop spans 13 amino acids. The CDR3 sequence: CSARGLEIQTQYF. The DNA for the CDR3 is TGCAGTGCTAGAGGGTTAGAGATCCAGACCCAGTACTTC.

In DNA, the CDR3 is TGTGCCAGTAGTATAGTGATTGGACAGGGAGTTGAGCAGTTCTTC. Translated: CASSIVIGQGVEQFF. This chain uses TRBV19 with TRBJ2-1, with 8 nucleotides matching TRBD1. The CDR3 consists of 15 residues. CDR1 is LNHDA, CDR2 SQIVND, per germline (reference sequence). The J segment lost 9 bases and the V segment lost 1 base, leaving 8 bases of the junction unmatched.

This clonotype was observed a few times. The genes are TRBV2 and TRBJ1-2; D might be TRBD1 (6 bases). Germline CDR1 is SNHLY and CDR2 is FYNNEI. The V end was cut by 6 bases, the J end by 4 bases, with 12 bases between. The CDR3 sequence is 13 residues long. This CDR3 is CASRWGGLYGYTF. The CDR3 DNA reads TGTGCCAGCAGATGGGGGGGCCTCTATGGCTACACCTTC.

This clonotype has ten or more counts. The gene calls are TRBV7-2 and TRBJ2-1; 7 positions agree with TRBD2. Germline loops: CDR1 SGHTA, CDR2 FQGNSA. V lost 5 bases and J lost 0; bases outside the gene matches: 4. There are 15 residues in the CDR3. The CDR3 DNA follows: TGTGCCAGCAGCCGCCGGGGGGACTCCTACAATGAGCAGTTCTTC. This gives the protein CASSRRGDSYNEQFF. The variable domain in full, with the rest retrieved from reference TRBV7-2 and TRBJ2-1, is GAGVSQSPSNKVTEKGKDVELRCDPISGHTALYWYRQSLGQGLEFLIYFQGNSAPDKSGLPSDRFSAERTGGSVSTLTIQRTQQEDSAVYLCASSRRGDSYNEQFFGPGTRLTVL.

This clonotype was seen repeatedly, ten times or more. The CDR3 DNA reads as TGTGCCAGCTCAGGACAGGGGGCAGGTGACACTGAAGCTTTCTTT. Protein sequence: CASSGQGAGDTEAFF. The chain employs TRBV6-1 and TRBJ1-1, with TRBD1 identical over 11 bases. The CDR3 has 15 amino acids. V trimming: 8 bases; J trimming: 3 bases; junction bases outside the gene matches: 8. Germline assignment: CDR1 MNHNS and CDR2 SASEGT.

This chain uses TRBV5-1 with TRBJ1-1, with TRBD1 as a possible D gene (5 bases). The germline V gene has CDR1 SGHRS and CDR2 YFSETQ. The CDR3 is 14 amino acids. Trimming took 3 bases from V and 1 from J, leaving 10 bases between them. In nucleotides, the CDR3 is TGCGCCAGCAGCTGGGACGGATCGAACACTGAAGCTTTCTTT. Translating gives CASSWDGSNTEAFF.

Only a few counts were recorded for this clonotype. The V gene is TRBV28, the J gene TRBJ1-5, with D tentatively TRBD1 (5 bases). Germline loops: CDR1 MDHEN, CDR2 SYDVKM. V lost 8 bases and J 0 bases, leaving 11 bases between the germline ends. The CDR3 consists of 14 residues. The CDR3 DNA follows: TGTGCCAGCCAGGACATAAATAGCAATCAGCCCCAGCATTTT. Its translation is CASQDINSNQPQHF.